Sequencing of this TCR beta chain was carried out in a study of T cells in women clearing cervical HPV infection (dated by TCRdb to the late 2010s). In terms of the full investigation: The cases were 25 women with histologically confirmed HPV16-related CIN3 or worse, and 2 of those women had invasive cancers. Cases and controls were matched on age within five years and on year of sample collection. The approximately 23 controls were women who cleared a single incident HPV16 infection within 12 months without developing precancer or cancer. The parent cohort enrolled 8,500 to 13,000 women aged 18 or older in Guanacaste, Costa Rica, during about 1993 to 1994 and followed them for seven to eight years. Since HLA typing was available for only a few women, HLA type could not be ruled out as a confounder. Five blinded duplicates per group were added as quality controls, so that approximately 60 samples were obtained: about 50 participants and some 10 replicates. Among cases, blood sampling came a median of roughly 150 days after lesion detection, with an interquartile range of about 80 to 230 days. A median age of approximately 30 years was observed in cases versus 37 to 40 in controls, and no significant differences in baseline characteristics were found. Case blood was taken at the visit when the lesion was first identified, whereas control blood was taken when infection was no longer detected. The exploratory proof-of-principle case-control study was nested within the Guanacaste HPV Natural History Study in Costa Rica and compared TCR repertoires across cervical HPV16 outcomes. General findings and caveats noted by the study authors: Cases had lower TRBV6-7 relative abundance than controls (approximately 0.11% versus 0.16%; Bonferroni P = 0.0008). Because of the cross-sectional design, the study could not determine whether the associations came before infection or resulted from infection, and neither effector/memory subsets nor HPV-specific T cells were isolated. Across sequencing depths, CIN3+ cases showed significantly higher TCR repertoire richness than controls, but evenness did not differ between the groups. Cases were distinguished from controls with an estimated AUC of 0.7 to 0.85 by random forest classifiers combining richness and V gene abundances. Because T-cell numbers per sample were unknown, differences in richness could reflect varying T-cell content rather than repertoire biology.

As concerns this clone: There is no known antigen for this receptor. The read halts 3 residues ahead of the CDR3 end, with the missing end drawn from the germline J gene.

Every participant had a single incident cervical HPV16 infection, and prevalent HPV16 infections were excluded. Cervical HPV DNA was detected by MY09/MY11 PCR, and genotyping was performed by dot-blot hybridization. Roughly 14 mL of heparinized blood was centrifuged, after which the buffy coat was aliquoted, frozen at -30 degrees C, and then stored at -80 degrees C. QIAGEN kits were used to extract genomic DNA from buffy coat specimens. TCR beta CDR3 regions were amplified by multiplex PCR using the immunoSEQ assay from an average of about 1,200 ng genomic DNA per sample. Primer bias was corrected in the assay by using a complete synthetic TCR repertoire to establish an amplification baseline. The amplicons were sequenced on the Illumina platform. The paper's data handling went like this. Error correction of the sequences involved clustering with frequency ratios plus a modified nearest-neighbor algorithm, after which the sequences were analyzed in the immunoSEQ Analyzer using IMGT gene definitions. At each rarefaction depth, TCR richness and evenness were averaged across 20 rarefaction repeats, and samples with fewer sequences than that depth were excluded. Wilcoxon rank sum tests with FDR correction were used to compare V, D and J gene relative abundances between the groups. Blinded duplicates gave an intraclass correlation of around 95% for TCR richness and an average of about 74% across about 65 gene segments. TCRdb took over this immuneACCESS table, retaining in-frame rearrangements with V and J assigned. Such tables are incomplete; in checked studies, under half of the missing clones stem from an unresolved V gene, and the remainder is unexplained. V, J and clone size are those of that table, while D and trimming were read from the DNA. The sample table records approximately 17,000 clones. Roughly a tenth of the sample is held by the ten biggest clonotypes.

The germline V gene yields SNHLY for CDR1 and FYNNEI for CDR2. The CDR3 measures 14 amino acids from cysteine to phenylalanine. The 33 bases shown cover part of the CDR3, and their frame starts at base 1. The germline V and J ends show losses of 7 bases and 7 bases respectively, and no gene match explains 7 bases of the junction. Specimen: blood buffy coat. The chain uses TRBV2 and TRBJ1-4; 9 bases in the middle match TRBD1. The receptor's source is a woman between 18 and 69 years old with a cervical HPV16 infection that either progressed to CIN3+ or cleared (not recorded which). The CDR3 region: CASKGTGPGEKLFF. The sequenced part of the CDR3 DNA is TGTGCCAGCAAAGGGACAGGGCCAGGTGAAAAA.